Sequencing of this T cell receptor (beta chain) was carried out in a study of regulatory T cells in long-lasting Graves disease. V gave up 6 bases and J gave up 7 bases, with 12 bases separating them. CDR3 length: 13 amino acids. CDR1 and CDR2 from the germline V gene are PRHDT and FYEKMQ (reference sequence). Sample time point: newly diagnosed GD, antithyroid drugs for less than 3 months. From PBMCs, RNA was extracted and then used to make the TCR library. The sample holds a few counts of this clonotype. Construction of TCR beta libraries relied on iRepertoire HTBI primers and on Arm-PCR targeting CDR3 regions. Each CDR3 protein gets one entry after TCRdb re-called the multiplex PCR reads with MiXCR. In the table there are a few hundred thousand distinct CDR3 sequences, 10% to 15% of which are singletons. The sample was also linked to a second study, of T cells in Graves' hyperthyroidism and ophthalmopathy.

Sequenced here: peripheral blood mononuclear cells (PBMCs), sampled at new diagnosis, from a patient treated with antithyroid drugs. The receptor was isolated from a woman younger than 35 with Graves disease. V and J are TRBV13 and TRBJ1-4; D is uncertain. The CDR3 DNA reads as TGTGCCAGCAGTACCCTGGAGGGTGAAAAACTGTTTTTT. Translated, it gives CASSTLEGEKLFF.